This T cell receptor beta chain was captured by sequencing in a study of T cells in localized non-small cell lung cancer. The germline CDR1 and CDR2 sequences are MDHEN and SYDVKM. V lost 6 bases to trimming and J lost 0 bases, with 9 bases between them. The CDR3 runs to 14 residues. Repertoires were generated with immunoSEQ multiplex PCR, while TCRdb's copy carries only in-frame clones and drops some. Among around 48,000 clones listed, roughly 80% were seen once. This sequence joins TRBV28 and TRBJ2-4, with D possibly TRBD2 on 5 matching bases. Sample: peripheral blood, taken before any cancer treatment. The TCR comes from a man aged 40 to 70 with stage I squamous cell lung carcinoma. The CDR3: CASRKRTAKNIQYF. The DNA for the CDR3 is TGTGCCAGCAGAAAGCGGACAGCCAAAAACATTCAGTACTTC.